Below, 21 T cell receptor beta chains from the same sample are listed, as sequenced in a study of T cell responses to AZD1222 COVID-19 vaccine. Assay used: immunoSEQ multiplex PCR; TCRdb lists only in-frame clones, some missing. The sample lists roughly 98,000 clones; over 85% were seen once. The sequenced sample was peripheral blood, obtained on day 0 of AZD1222 vaccination. The receptors derive from an adult in good health.

The chain links TRBV27 to TRBJ1-1, with a possible D match to TRBD1 (5 bases). The CDR3 is 13 amino acids. CDR1 and CDR2 (germline): MNHEY, SMNVEV (reference sequence). V was cut by 3 bases and J by 4 bases, with 9 bases left in between. CDR3 protein: CASSFGAVTEAFF. Here the CDR3 DNA reads TGTGCCAGCAGTTTCGGGGCGGTCACTGAAGCTTTCTTT.

The chain joins TRBV6-1 to TRBJ1-1; D gene unclear. V lost 0 bases and J lost 10, with 6 bases in between. Per the germline V gene, CDR1 is MNHNS and CDR2 is SASEGT. The CDR3 runs to 11 residues. This chain's CDR3 is CASSEAGAAFF. The CDR3 coding sequence is TGTGCCAGCAGTGAAGCGGGAGCAGCTTTCTTT.

The chain employs TRBV6-5 and TRBJ1-5; 9 bases agree with TRBD1. J was trimmed by 4 bases and V by 6 bases; bases with no gene match: 4. This CDR3 contains 14 residues. Germline CDR1 is MNHEY and CDR2 is SVGAGI. CDR3 residues: CASSPTGGNQPQHF. For the CDR3, the DNA is TGTGCCAGCAGCCCGACAGGGGGAAATCAGCCCCAGCATTTT.

This chain joins TRBV28 and TRBJ2-1; 7 bases line up with TRBD2. Germline trimming cut 6 bases from V and 0 bases from J; bases unmatched to any gene: 5. CDR3 length equals 15 residues. CDR1 is MDHEN and CDR2 is SYDVKM in the germline V gene. CDR3 DNA sequence: TGTGCCAGCAGCGCTAGCGGCCTCTCCTACAATGAGCAGTTCTTC. This translates into CASSASGLSYNEQFF. The full variable domain, with the rest looked up from reference TRBV28 and TRBJ2-1, is DVKVTQSSRYLVKRTGEKVFLECVQDMDHENMFWYRQDPGLGLRLIYFSYDVKMKEKGDIPEGYSVSREKKERFSLILESASTNQTSMYLCASSASGLSYNEQFFGPGTRLTVL.

V and J are TRBV19 and TRBJ1-1; D perhaps matches TRBD1 (6 bases). Trimming took off 5 bases at V and 0 bases at J, with 10 bases between the two ends. In germline, CDR1 is LNHDA, CDR2 SQIVND (reference sequence). The CDR3 runs 14 residues. The CDR3 DNA follows: TGTGCCAGTAGTCCAGGGGTCTTGAACACTGAAGCTTTCTTT. Translating it yields CASSPGVLNTEAFF.

The genes are TRBV7-9 and TRBJ1-5, with D uncertain. Germline CDR1 and CDR2: SEHNR and FQNEAQ (reference sequence). This CDR3 comprises 14 residues. V lost 5 bases, J lost 2 bases, and 10 bases lay in between. The CDR3 spells CASSPPGGNQPQHF. CDR3 bases: TGTGCCAGCAGCCCCCCCGGGGGCAATCAGCCCCAGCATTTT.

The rearrangement links TRBV9 to TRBJ2-3; D may be TRBD2 (6 bases). The CDR3 sequence is 15 residues long. Germline V gives CDR1 SGDLS, CDR2 YYNGEE. Trimming took 1 base from V and 5 from J, leaving 14 bases between them. CDR3 coding DNA: TGTGCCAGCAGCGTAAGCCCTACCGGGAGAGATACGCAGTATTTT. It yields the protein CASSVSPTGRDTQYF.

This clone turned up a few times. The chain recombines TRBV5-1 with TRBJ2-2; D gene ambiguous. Germline values: CDR1 SGHRS, CDR2 YFSETQ. This CDR3 region has 14 residues. V was trimmed by 0 bases and J by 5 bases, leaving 8 bases between them. CDR3 nucleotide sequence: TGCGCCAGCAGCTTGGAGTCTACTACCGGGGAGCTGTTTTTT. Protein product: CASSLESTTGELFF.

The genes are TRBV5-6 and TRBJ2-3, with D unclear. Trimming stripped 4 bases from V and 1 base from J, with 19 bases between. Germline loops: CDR1 SGHDT, CDR2 YYEEEE. The CDR3 has 17 amino acids. The CDR3 sequence is CASSTVSYGVGTDTQYF. The DNA of the CDR3 is TGTGCCAGCAGCACCGTCTCATATGGGGTAGGCACAGATACGCAGTATTTT.

V and J are TRBV10-3 and TRBJ1-6; 12 positions agree with TRBD1. Germline CDR1 reads ENHRY; CDR2 reads SYGVKD. This CDR3 is built from 16 residues. The V segment lost 6 bases and the J segment 10 bases; nucleotides outside the gene matches: 10. The DNA for the CDR3 is TGTGCCATCAGAGAGGGACAGGGGGCTTCGGTATCACCCCTCCACTTT. It is translated as CAIREGQGASVSPLHF.

This clone was seen a single time. This chain links TRBV2 with TRBJ1-1; maybe TRBD1 (6 bases). Germline CDR1 and CDR2: SNHLY and FYNNEI. V lost 6 bases, J lost 8 bases, and 19 bases lay in between. The CDR3 totals 14 residues. CDR3 DNA: TGTGCCAGCAGCCCCGGGACACCCCGAAGGGAAGCTTTCTTT. This sequence encodes CASSPGTPRREAFF.

The chain employs TRBV7-3 and TRBJ2-2; TRBD1 matches 10 bases. V shed 5 bases and J 6 bases; nucleotides not matched to a gene: 3. Germline-derived CDR1 and CDR2 are SGHTA and FQGTGA. The CDR3 covers 14 residues. The CDR3 loop is CASSVGQGAGELFF. The CDR3, as DNA: TGTGCCAGCAGCGTTGGACAGGGGGCCGGGGAGCTGTTTTTT. Drawing the rest from reference TRBV7-3 and TRBJ2-2, the complete variable domain is GAGVSQTPSNKVTEKGKYVELRCDPISGHTALYWYRQSLGQGPEFLIYFQGTGAADDSGLPNDRFFAVRPEGSVSTLKIQRTERGDSAVYLCASSVGQGAGELFFGEGSRLTVL.

The genes are TRBV19 and TRBJ1-2; D call uncertain. Deletions cut 3 bases from V and 1 base from J, with 12 bases between. The length of the CDR3 is 15 residues. Germline values: CDR1 LNHDA, CDR2 SQIVND (reference sequence). CDR3 coding DNA: TGTGCCAGTAGTATCTCCGCAGGACTTAACTATGGCTACACCTTC. Its protein product is CASSISAGLNYGYTF.

J is TRBJ1-2 and V is TRBV19, with D possibly being TRBD1 (6 bases). This CDR3 spans 15 amino acids. V lost 7 bases, J lost 1 base, and 16 bases lay in between. CDR1 is LNHDA, CDR2 SQIVND, per germline (reference sequence). The chain's CDR3 is CASISDSLLNYGYTF. The CDR3 nucleotides are TGTGCCAGTATCTCGGACAGTCTACTTAACTATGGCTACACCTTC.

The chain employs TRBV19 and TRBJ2-2, with 10 bases matching TRBD1. From germline, CDR1 is LNHDA and CDR2 SQIVND (reference sequence). The CDR3 is 16 amino acids. Germline trimming cut 10 bases from V and 3 bases from J; bases unmatched to any gene: 11. CDR3 protein: CATGLDRGRDTGELFF. As DNA, the CDR3 is TGTGCCACGGGACTAGACAGGGGGCGGGACACCGGGGAGCTGTTTTTT. Based on the CDR3 plus reference TRBV19 and TRBJ2-2, the full variable domain is DGGITQSPKYLFRKEGQNVTLSCEQNLNHDAMYWYRQDPGQGLRLIYYSQIVNDFQKGDIAEGYSVSREKKESFPLTVTSAQKNPTAFYLCATGLDRGRDTGELFFGEGSRLTVL.

V gene TRBV6-1 combines with J gene TRBJ1-5; D is perhaps TRBD1 (5 bases). CDR3 length: 16 residues. Trimming removed 2 bases from V and 0 bases from J, with 11 bases in between. Germline CDR1 MNHNS, CDR2 SASEGT. CDR3: CASSEYDSYSNQPQHF. The CDR3 region has the DNA TGTGCCAGCAGTGAATACGACAGTTATAGCAATCAGCCCCAGCATTTT.

The genes are TRBV7-3 and TRBJ2-3; 9 bases are a match to TRBD2. The J segment lost 0 bases and the V segment lost 2 bases, leaving 3 bases of the junction unmatched. Germline loops: CDR1 SGHTA, CDR2 FQGTGA. The CDR3 has 16 amino acids. Written as DNA, the CDR3 is TGTGCCAGCAGCTTATTAGCGGGGGCTAGCACAGATACGCAGTATTTT. This codes for CASSLLAGASTDTQYF.

This clone was detected only once. The J gene is TRBJ2-7, the V gene TRBV19; weak D call: TRBD2 (5 bases). This CDR3 contains 14 residues. The V and J ends lost 8 bases and 5 bases respectively, with 19 bases between them. CDR1 and CDR2 (germline): LNHDA, SQIVND (reference sequence). The CDR3 DNA reads as TGTGCCAGTCGTAAGACTAATCTCCTACACGAGCAGTACTTC. Protein: CASRKTNLLHEQYF.

This chain uses TRBV27 with TRBJ2-7, with 10 nucleotides matching TRBD2. The V gene's germline CDR1 is MNHEY and CDR2 SMNVEV (reference sequence). With 6 bases clipped from V and 2 bases from J, the junction kept 4 bases outside the gene matches. The CDR3 loop spans 14 amino acids. This chain's CDR3 is CASSASGGTYEQYF. In DNA form, the CDR3 reads TGTGCCAGCAGCGCTAGCGGGGGAACCTACGAGCAGTACTTC.

V usage is TRBV10-3 and J usage is TRBJ2-7; 9 bases agree with TRBD2. Germline V gene data show CDR1 as ENHRY and CDR2 as SYGVKD. The CDR3 runs to 17 residues. V trimming: 0 bases; J trimming: 0 bases; junction bases outside the gene matches: 6. The CDR3, as DNA: TGTGCCATCAGTGAGTCAACTAGCGGGCGTATCTCCTACGAGCAGTACTTC. Translated: CAISESTSGRISYEQYF.

CDR3 nucleotide sequence: TGTGCCAGCAGCCAATATTTCACCGGGGAGCTGTTTTTT. This translates into CASSQYFTGELFF. The chain combines TRBV16 with TRBJ2-2; D remains ambiguous. Trimming removed 1 base at V and 4 bases at J, with 4 bases between. This CDR3 contains 13 residues. Germline CDR1 is KGHSY and CDR2 is FQNENV.